This T cell receptor (beta chain) derives from a study of T-cell reconstitution after alpha-beta-depleted transplantation in children. Findings and caveats of the study: The study reportedly traced alpha-beta T cells about two months after transplant to several hundred expanded graft clones. The authors attributed T-cell counts and diversity one year after transplant mostly to newly produced T cells.

This clonotype appeared many times. Its specificity is not known. Germline values: CDR1 ENHRY, CDR2 SYGVKD. Trimming removed 2 bases from V and 7 bases from J; junction bases left unmatched: 3. This CDR3 comprises 14 residues. This sample's TCRbeta library carried unique molecular identifier barcodes. TCRdb independently ran MiXCR on the PCR reads; one entry per CDR3 protein. The table has about 150,000 distinct CDR3 sequences, around 10% seen once; the top ten hold 13%. This sequence joins TRBV10-3 and TRBJ2-1, with 9 nucleotides matching TRBD2. The sequencing used PBMCs, collected before TCRalphabeta/CD19-depleted stem cell transplant. The TCR comes from a boy aged 2 to 9 with acute myeloid leukemia, due to receive a stem cell transplant. The DNA of the CDR3 is TGTGCCATCAGTGAGCCTAGCGGGAAAAATGAGCAGTTCTTC. Protein: CAISEPSGKNEQFF.